Listed here are 31 T cell receptor beta chains from one sample, sequenced in a study of metastatic and nonmetastatic thyroid tumors. MiXCR was used by TCRdb to re-call the PCR reads. The table has about 42,000 clones, 12% seen once. No treatment of any kind had been given to any patient before thyroid surgery. Source material: blood. Receptors originate from a male donor with papillary thyroid cancer or a benign thyroid nodule (not recorded which). Some clones in this sample may be carry-over from other donors' samples.

This clone was recorded many times. The CDR3 sequence is CASSLVGARGNEQFF. The CDR3, as DNA: TGTGCCAGCAGCTTAGTTGGGGCTAGAGGCAATGAGCAGTTCTTC. The chain links TRBV7-2 to TRBJ2-1, with D possibly being TRBD1 (5 bases). Germline V lookup: CDR1 SGHTA, CDR2 FQGNSA. CDR3 size: 15 residues. V lost 1 base and J lost 6, with 13 bases in between. The variable domain in full, with the rest retrieved from reference TRBV7-2 and TRBJ2-1, is GAGVSQSPSNKVTEKGKDVELRCDPISGHTALYWYRQSLGQGLEFLIYFQGNSAPDKSGLPSDRFSAERTGGSVSTLTIQRTQQEDSAVYLCASSLVGARGNEQFFGPGTRLTVL.

As for this clone: A much larger clone sits a single nucleotide away, making a read error possible. Other nucleotide sequences in the sample specify the same CDR3. This chain uses TRBV2 with TRBJ1-3, with D unclear. The CDR3 length is 14 residues. The germline CDR1 and CDR2 sequences are SNHLY and FYNNEI. The CDR3 region has the DNA TGTGCCGGCAGTGCATCCCCCTCTGGAAACACCATATACTTT. It codes for CAGSASPSGNTIYF.

This clone was seen many times. The CDR3 nucleotides read TGCGCCAGCAGCTTGGCCCTGTCTGCGGGAGGAGCAGAGACCCAGTACTTC. Translating it yields CASSLALSAGGAETQYF. The V and J genes are TRBV5-1 and TRBJ2-5; 8 positions agree with TRBD2. The CDR3 runs 17 residues. Germline trimming cut 0 bases from V and 4 bases from J; bases unmatched to any gene: 11. Germline V gives CDR1 SGHRS, CDR2 YFSETQ.

This clone was observed at least ten times. The chain employs TRBV18 and TRBJ1-5; a weak D match, TRBD1 (5 bases). Germline V gene sequence: CDR1 KGHSH, CDR2 LQKENI. Trimming cost V 4 bases and J 4 bases, with 8 bases left between them. There are 13 residues in the CDR3. The CDR3 sequence is CASSLAGNQPQHF. The CDR3 bases are TGTGCCAGCTCACTGGCAGGGAATCAGCCCCAGCATTTT.

This clone was counted only a few times. The V and J genes are TRBV28 and TRBJ2-1; D remains unclear. The length of the CDR3 is 18 residues. V shed 9 bases and J shed 0 bases, with 24 bases lying between them. Germline lookup yields CDR1 MDHEN and CDR2 SYDVKM. The CDR3, as DNA: TGTGCCAGAAGAAGACGACTGGGATGCCTAAGCTCCTACAATGAGCAGTTCTTC. Translating it yields CARRRRLGCLSSYNEQFF.

Turning to this clone: Germline and junction disagree at one end, which may indicate a read error. The CDR3 DNA follows: TGTGCCAGCAGCTTAGGCCCTCAAGAGACCCAGCACTTC. Translated: CASSLGPQETQHF. The chain combines TRBV11-3 with TRBJ2-5; D gene ambiguous. The length of the CDR3 is 13 residues. Germline V gene lookup returns CDR1 SGHNT and CDR2 YENEEA. Combining the CDR3 with reference TRBV11-3 and TRBJ2-5 gives the whole variable domain EAGVVQSPRYKIIEKKQPVAFWCNPISGHNTLYWYLQNLGQGPELLIRYENEEAVDDSQLPKDRFSAERLKGVDSTLKIQPAELGDSAVYLCASSLGPQETQHFGPGTRLLVL.

The table lists this clone with many counts. The chain's CDR3 is CSAHDRFLYNEQFF. The CDR3 DNA is TGCAGCGCCCACGACAGGTTCTTGTACAATGAGCAGTTCTTC. The chain is built from TRBV29-1 and TRBJ2-1; a possible D gene is TRBD1 (6 bases). CDR3 size: 14 residues. With 7 bases removed from V and 4 bases from J, the gap between germline ends came to 17 bases. Per the germline V gene, CDR1 is SQVTM and CDR2 is ANQGSEA.

This clone was observed at least ten times. J is TRBJ2-7 and V is TRBV7-2; D uncertain. V shed 2 bases and J shed 1 base, with 6 bases lying between them. CDR3 length equals 13 residues. Germline V gives CDR1 SGHTA, CDR2 FQGNSA. The CDR3 DNA reads TGTGCCAGCAGCTTAAAGAGTTCCTACGAGCAGTACTTC. Its translation: CASSLKSSYEQYF.

This clone was detected ten times or more. The J gene is TRBJ1-3, the V gene TRBV6-4; the match to TRBD1 covers 10 bases. Per the germline V gene, CDR1 is MRHNA and CDR2 is SNTAGT. There are 18 residues in the CDR3. V lost 0 bases, J lost 8 bases, and 13 bases stayed unmatched. Written as DNA, the CDR3 is TGTGCCAGCAGTGACTCTGGGACAGGGGAAAACCCCGGGGACACCATATATTTT. Translation gives CASSDSGTGENPGDTIYF.

This clone was detected many times. The rearrangement uses TRBV5-6 and TRBJ1-5; TRBD1 agrees at 10 bases. V shed 1 base and J 6 bases; nucleotides not matched to a gene: 1. The CDR3 runs 14 residues. The germline gives CDR1 SGHDT, CDR2 YYEEEE. This CDR3 is CASSLWDRGQPQHF. CDR3 in DNA: TGTGCCAGCAGCTTGTGGGACAGGGGTCAGCCCCAGCATTTT.

Many counts were recorded for this clone. This chain uses TRBV7-6 with TRBJ2-5, with 7 bases fitting TRBD2. Germline assignment: CDR1 SGHVS and CDR2 FNYEAQ. Trimming took 1 base from V and 1 from J; bases not matched to a gene: 12. The CDR3 is made up of 18 amino acids. The CDR3 protein is CASSLERLGSSGQETQYF. Here the CDR3 DNA reads TGTGCCAGCAGCTTAGAGAGGTTAGGGTCTAGCGGCCAAGAGACCCAGTACTTC.

In this sample, this clone turned up many times. V usage is TRBV5-6 and J usage is TRBJ2-1; 8 nucleotides line up with TRBD2. The CDR3 extends over 16 amino acids. V dropped 2 bases and J dropped 3; count of bases not matched to a gene: 7. CDR1 is SGHDT and CDR2 is YYEEEE in the germline V gene. The CDR3 DNA reads as TGTGCCAGCAGCTTACAGCGGACTAGCCTCTACAATGAGCAGTTCTTC. Translation gives CASSLQRTSLYNEQFF.

By proportion, this clone is medium-sized (0.01 to 0.1%). The CDR3 spells CASSLYGDRSREQYF. The CDR3 region has the DNA TGTGCCAGCAGCCTCTACGGGGACAGGTCTCGGGAGCAGTACTTC. The chain links TRBV6-1 to TRBJ2-7; 8 positions agree with TRBD1. The CDR3 is made up of 15 amino acids. Germline CDR1 is MNHNS and CDR2 is SASEGT. V shed 6 bases and J 7 bases; nucleotides not matched to a gene: 14.

This clone came up a few times. The V gene is TRBV4-3, the J gene TRBJ2-5; TRBD1 or TRBD2 may be the D gene (5 bases each). Germline V gene data show CDR1 as LGHNA and CDR2 as YSLEER. Trimming cost V 0 bases and J 7 bases, with 12 bases left between them. The CDR3 is 14 residues long. The CDR3 DNA is TGCGCCAGCAGCCAAGATGCGGTGGGGGTGACCCAGTACTTC. Its translation: CASSQDAVGVTQYF.

In this sample, this clone turned up a few times. Here the CDR3 reads CASSYQGPVGYEQFF. As DNA, the CDR3 is TGTGCCAGCAGTTATCAGGGCCCCGTCGGGTATGAGCAGTTCTTC. This chain connects TRBV27 to TRBJ2-1; tentative D call: TRBD1 (5 bases). The germline V gene has CDR1 MNHEY and CDR2 SMNVEV (reference sequence). Trimming removed 4 bases at V and 8 bases at J, with 18 bases between. This CDR3 is built from 15 residues.

This clone was seen at least ten times. This rearrangement joins TRBV6-2 or TRBV6-3 to TRBJ2-5; D is unclear. The CDR3 contains 16 residues. Germline V lookup: CDR1 MNHEY, CDR2 SVGEGT. The V gene lost 6 bases and the J gene lost 1 base, with 18 bases spanning the gap. The CDR3 sequence is CASSLTVALGQETQYF. The CDR3 DNA reads TGTGCCAGCAGCCTCACCGTGGCACTTGGCCAAGAGACCCAGTACTTC.

Ten or more counts support this clone. The V call is TRBV6-4, the J call TRBJ1-2, with 7 bases identical to TRBD1. V was pared by 2 bases and J by 2 bases, with 2 bases of the junction left unmatched. Germline V gene sequence: CDR1 MRHNA, CDR2 SNTAGT. The CDR3 extends over 14 amino acids. CDR3 coding DNA: TGTGCCAGCAGTGACAGGGACAGAAACTATGGCTACACCTTC. Its protein product is CASSDRDRNYGYTF.

The V call is TRBV4-3, the J call TRBJ2-1; 9 bases are a match to TRBD2. Germline trimming cut 8 bases from V and 1 base from J; bases unmatched to any gene: 12. The CDR3 is made up of 17 amino acids. Germline V CDR1 and CDR2: LGHNA, YSLEER. Here the CDR3 reads CASAPGAGGTSYNEQFF. For the CDR3, the DNA is TGCGCCAGCGCTCCAGGGGCGGGGGGGACATCCTACAATGAGCAGTTCTTC.

This clone was counted between two and nine times. This may come from a read error, since a much larger clone is one base off. The rearrangement uses TRBV5-8 and TRBJ1-2; 7 bases map to TRBD1. This CDR3 has 13 amino acids. Germline V gives CDR1 SGHTS, CDR2 YDEGEE. This CDR3 reads CAISIGTAYGYTF. Written as DNA, the CDR3 is TGTGCCATCAGCATAGGGACAGCATATGGCTACACCTTC.

This rearrangement joins TRBV20-1 to TRBJ1-2; D is uncertain. The germline V gene encodes CDR1 DFQATT and CDR2 SNEGSKA (reference sequence). The CDR3 extends over 19 amino acids. Deletions cut 0 bases from V and 3 bases from J, with 26 bases between. CDR3 nucleotides: TGCAGTGCTAGAGATGCTACACCCGGGGAGCGCTTCATGGACTATGGCTACACCTTC. Protein sequence: CSARDATPGERFMDYGYTF.

This clone has ten or more counts. This chain joins TRBV7-2 and TRBJ1-5; no firm D call. V was pared by 1 base and J by 2 bases, with 12 bases between. CDR1 and CDR2 from the germline V gene are SGHTA and FQGNSA. The CDR3 loop spans 16 amino acids. In DNA form, the CDR3 reads TGTGCCAGCAGCTTAGGAAGTGGCGTTGGCAATCAGCCCCAGCATTTT. This sequence encodes CASSLGSGVGNQPQHF.

This clone was seen many times. The CDR3 region is CATSDIEGRGTSGNTGELFF. The CDR3 nucleotides read TGTGCCACCAGTGATATAGAAGGACGAGGGACTAGCGGAAACACCGGGGAGCTGTTTTTT. The chain links TRBV24-1 to TRBJ2-2; TRBD2 matches at 11 bases. The trim removed 3 bases at V and 2 bases at J, leaving 13 bases unmatched. This CDR3 has 20 residues. Per germline, CDR1 KGHDR and CDR2 SFDVKD.

Details on this clone: This may be a read error: a much more frequent sequence differs by one nucleotide. The chain uses TRBV5-4 and TRBJ2-3, with 9 nucleotides matching TRBD1. The germline V gene encodes CDR1 SGHNT and CDR2 YYREEE (reference sequence). The CDR3 totals 18 residues. The ends lost 2 bases at V and 6 bases at J; junction bases unmatched: 16. This chain's CDR3 is CASSFGDGRDRDWDTQYF. CDR3 nucleotide sequence: TGTGCCAGCAGCTTTGGGGACGGAAGGGACAGGGACTGGGATACGCAGTATTTT.

This clone was picked up a small number of times. This may arise from a read error, as a much more abundant clone is one base away. The V and J genes are TRBV30 and TRBJ2-5, with D perhaps matching TRBD2 (5 bases). The V and J ends lost 3 bases and 4 bases respectively, with 12 bases between them. Germline CDR1 is GTSNPN and CDR2 is SVGIG (reference sequence). The CDR3 is made up of 13 amino acids. CDR3 loop: CAWRLSGSETQYF. The CDR3 DNA is TGTGCCTGGAGACTATCGGGATCAGAGACCCAGTACTTC.

There are many counts of this clone. J is TRBJ2-5 and V is TRBV7-2, with no clear D. The germline CDR1 and CDR2 sequences are SGHTA and FQGNSA. V lost 4 bases and J 7 bases, leaving 10 bases between the germline ends. The CDR3 runs to 12 residues. The CDR3 bases are TGTGCCAGCAGCTCCCAAAAAACGACCCAGTACTTC. Translated: CASSSQKTTQYF.

Within the sample, this clone is medium-sized. The CDR3 protein is CASIRDRGDEQYF. The DNA for the CDR3 is TGTGCCAGTATCCGGGACAGGGGTGACGAGCAGTACTTC. The chain couples TRBV28 to TRBJ2-7; 10 nucleotides agree with TRBD1. V was pared by 9 bases and J by 5 bases, with 7 bases of the junction left unmatched. There are 13 residues in the CDR3. CDR1 MDHEN and CDR2 SYDVKM come from the germline V gene. Looking up the rest from reference TRBV28 and TRBJ2-7 gives the full variable domain: DVKVTQSSRYLVKRTGEKVFLECVQDMDHENMFWYRQDPGLGLRLIYFSYDVKMKEKGDIPEGYSVSREKKERFSLILESASTNQTSMYLCASIRDRGDEQYFGPGTRLTVT.

The rearrangement links TRBV18 to TRBJ2-3; D unclear. CDR1 and CDR2 (germline): KGHSH, LQKENI. V dropped 0 bases and J dropped 4 bases, with 8 bases sitting between them. The CDR3 has 14 amino acids. The CDR3 here is CASSPPTSADTQYF. The CDR3 nucleotides are TGTGCCAGCTCACCACCGACTTCCGCAGATACGCAGTATTTT.

This clone came up many times. This chain links TRBV6-1 with TRBJ1-1; D gene uncertain. From germline, CDR1 is MNHNS and CDR2 SASEGT. The CDR3 sequence is 13 residues long. The ends were cut back, 2 bases at V and 8 bases at J, with 12 bases in the middle. CDR3 region: CASSERLYGEAFF. The CDR3, as DNA: TGTGCCAGCAGTGAACGTCTCTACGGGGAAGCTTTCTTT.

This clone was picked up many times. This rearrangement joins TRBV10-3 to TRBJ2-1, with 9 bases identical to TRBD2. Germline V CDR1 and CDR2: ENHRY, SYGVKD. The CDR3 loop spans 14 amino acids. Germline trimming cut 6 bases from V and 2 bases from J; bases unmatched to any gene: 2. The CDR3 loop reads CAIRASGTYNEQFF. Here the CDR3 DNA reads TGTGCCATCAGGGCTAGCGGGACCTACAATGAGCAGTTCTTC.

This clone was found many times. The V and J genes are TRBV7-2 and TRBJ2-3, with D perhaps assigned TRBD1 or TRBD2 (5 bases each). V lost 3 bases to trimming and J lost 3 bases, with 19 bases between them. CDR1 SGHTA and CDR2 FQGNSA come from the germline V gene. The CDR3 is 17 amino acids. The CDR3 DNA reads as TGTGCCAGCAGCTTCATCAGAGGGGCCGTAGGAACAGATACGCAGTATTTT. Translated: CASSFIRGAVGTDTQYF.

This clone appeared many times. The chain employs TRBV19 and TRBJ2-1; TRBD2 matches at 7 bases. The CDR3 length is 13 residues. V lost 4 bases, J lost 6 bases, and 3 bases stayed unmatched. Germline CDR1 is LNHDA and CDR2 is SQIVND (reference sequence). The CDR3 here is CASSTSGSNEQFF. DNA of the CDR3: TGTGCCAGTAGTACTAGCGGATCCAATGAGCAGTTCTTC.